The entry below gives a single T cell receptor beta chain sequence along with its context. The antigen is not known. This entry belongs to a study of T cell responses to AZD1222 COVID-19 vaccine. Study at large: Second-dose groups at about 4 or about 12 weeks were pooled.

Clones were read by immunoSEQ multiplex PCR, and TCRdb kept only the in-frame ones, dropping some. The sample shows 140,000 to 150,000 clones, approximately 88% of them seen only once. CDR3 length: 14 residues. Germline V gene data show CDR1 as SGHTA and CDR2 as FQGNSA. The V end lost 6 bases, the J end lost 4 bases, and 10 bases lay between the germline ends. Notes on the study in general: Close to half of all spike-specific TCRs reportedly target regions of the variants that are unmutated. A mostly white British donor set with more females was recruited, and clonal diversity was possibly underestimated.

The sample consisted of peripheral blood, taken on day 0 of AZD1222 vaccination. The genes are TRBV7-2 and TRBJ2-6; no clear D. The TCR comes from an adult in good health. The CDR3 here is CASRPGSGANVLTF. In DNA, the CDR3 is TGTGCCAGCAGGCCCGGCTCCGGGGCCAACGTCCTGACTTTC.